These 29 T cell receptor beta chains share one sample of origin, sequenced in a study of cytomegalovirus exposure and HLA in healthy donors. The PCR employed 60 Vbeta primers together with 13 Jbeta primers. Libraries were prepared by immunoSEQ multiplex PCR; TCRdb keeps only in-frame clonotypes and omits some of them. The data contain around 120,000 clones, 9.5% of them seen just once; the ten biggest clones take up less than 4%. The sequencing input was PBMCs. The receptors shown here come from a man aged 30 to 45 in good health and CMV-seronegative.

This clone was counted a few times. J is TRBJ2-3 and V is TRBV6-1; 7 nucleotides match TRBD2. Trimming cost V 1 base and J 0 bases; bases outside gene matches: 1. CDR1 MNHNS and CDR2 SASEGT come from the germline V gene. This CDR3 region has 15 residues. The CDR3 region has the DNA TGTGCCAGCAGTGAAGGAGCGGGAAGCACAGATACGCAGTATTTT. Translating gives CASSEGAGSTDTQYF.

This rearrangement joins TRBV5-1 to TRBJ1-5; 8 nucleotides align to TRBD1. Trimming cost V 0 bases and J 1 base; bases outside gene matches: 6. The length of the CDR3 is 17 residues. Germline CDR1 and CDR2: SGHRS and YFSETQ. CDR3 sequence: CASSLVGGQGSNQPQHF. The CDR3 nucleotides read TGCGCCAGCAGCTTGGTGGGCGGACAGGGAAGCAATCAGCCCCAGCATTTT.

The chain uses TRBV5-1 and TRBJ2-5; TRBD1 matches at 8 bases. The V gene's germline CDR1 is SGHRS and CDR2 YFSETQ. V shed 2 bases, J shed 1 base, and the junction held 4 bases outside the gene matches. This CDR3 is 15 amino acids long. The CDR3 DNA reads TGCGCCAGCAGCTTCCGGGACAGGTCCCAAGAGACCCAGTACTTC. This encodes CASSFRDRSQETQYF.

The chain is built from TRBV9 and TRBJ2-7; TRBD2 matches 7 bases. Germline lookup yields CDR1 SGDLS and CDR2 YYNGEE. After removal of 10 bases from V and 3 bases from J, the junction contained 10 bases not matched to a gene. This CDR3 contains 13 residues. Written as DNA, the CDR3 is TGTGCCCGCCCTGCTAGCGGTCACTACGAGCAGTACTTC. Amino acid sequence: CARPASGHYEQYF.

The J gene is TRBJ1-2, the V gene TRBV6-1; 7 bases agree with TRBD1. V shed 6 bases, J shed 2 bases, and the junction held 6 bases outside the gene matches. The CDR3 spans 14 residues. Germline CDR1 and CDR2: MNHNS and SASEGT. The CDR3 DNA reads as TGTGCCAGCAGCTCCCAGACAGGGAACTATGGCTACACCTTC. Its translation is CASSSQTGNYGYTF.

The chain couples TRBV7-2 to TRBJ1-1; 9 bases are shared with TRBD1. Germline V gene data show CDR1 as SGHTA and CDR2 as FQGNSA. The CDR3 loop spans 15 amino acids. The V and J ends lost 4 bases and 3 bases, in that order; junction bases with no gene match: 6. The CDR3: CASSSAGTGYTEAFF. CDR3 in DNA: TGTGCCAGCAGCTCTGCCGGGACAGGGTACACTGAAGCTTTCTTT.

The V gene is TRBV27, the J gene TRBJ2-1, with a weak D call TRBD2 (5 bases). The CDR3 totals 15 residues. Between the trimmed V and J ends, which lost 5 bases and 0 bases, there was a span of 11 bases. Looked up from germline, CDR1 is MNHEY and CDR2 is SMNVEV (reference sequence). Written as DNA, the CDR3 is TGTGCCAGCAGTCCCCCTGGACTCTCCTACAATGAGCAGTTCTTC. Translating it yields CASSPPGLSYNEQFF.

This chain joins TRBV7-9 and TRBJ1-6; D remains ambiguous. The germline V gene encodes CDR1 SEHNR and CDR2 FQNEAQ (reference sequence). The CDR3 runs to 14 residues. The ends were cut back, 4 bases at V and 7 bases at J, with 11 bases in the middle. Here the CDR3 reads CASSWGGRNSPLHF. CDR3 sequence (DNA): TGTGCCAGCAGCTGGGGAGGGAGGAATTCACCCCTCCACTTT. Looking up the rest from reference TRBV7-9 and TRBJ1-6 gives the full variable domain: DTGVSQNPRHKITKRGQNVTFRCDPISEHNRLYWYRQTLGQGPEFLTYFQNEAQLEKSRLLSDRFSAERPKGSFSTLEIQRTEQGDSAMYLCASSWGGRNSPLHFGNGTRLTVT.

J is TRBJ2-1 and V is TRBV14; the match to TRBD2 covers 8 bases. The germline V gene has CDR1 SGHDN and CDR2 FVKESK. Trimming took 3 bases from V and 0 from J; bases not matched to a gene: 4. CDR3 length: 16 residues. CDR3 nucleotide sequence: TGTGCCAGCAGCCAGCTAGCGGGCAGCTCCTACAATGAGCAGTTCTTC. Residues: CASSQLAGSSYNEQFF.

In its sample, this clone was seen a few times. The V call is TRBV5-1, the J call TRBJ1-1; weak D call: TRBD1 (6 bases). The V and J ends lost 4 bases and 6 bases respectively, with 16 bases between them. Germline V gives CDR1 SGHRS, CDR2 YFSETQ. The CDR3 spans 14 residues. CDR3 bases: TGCGCCAGCAGCGGGGGGGGCCCGCTCGCTGAAGCTTTCTTT. It is translated as CASSGGGPLAEAFF.

The V call is TRBV6-5, the J call TRBJ1-5; TRBD1 matches 9 bases. Germline assignment: CDR1 MNHEY and CDR2 SVGAGI. This CDR3 comprises 14 residues. J gave up 7 bases and V 4 bases, and 5 bases lay outside the gene matches. This CDR3 is CASSWGQGGQPQHF. CDR3 bases: TGTGCCAGCAGTTGGGGACAGGGAGGCCAGCCCCAGCATTTT.

This clone was picked up a small number of times. The chain employs TRBV6-5 and TRBJ2-2, with D perhaps TRBD2 (6 bases). The CDR3 has 14 residues. Per the germline V gene, CDR1 is MNHEY and CDR2 is SVGAGI. Trimming removed 6 bases from V and 5 bases from J, with 13 bases in between. CDR3 loop: CASRQTLATGELFF. The CDR3 nucleotides read TGTGCCAGCAGGCAAACCCTAGCGACCGGGGAGCTGTTTTTT.

CDR3 nucleotide sequence: TGTGCCAGCGCCTCAGGGGGCACTGAAGCTTTCTTT. The encoded protein is CASASGGTEAFF. The chain uses TRBV28 and TRBJ1-1; 7 bases line up with TRBD1. CDR3 length: 12 amino acids. Trimming cost V 8 bases and J 4 bases; bases outside gene matches: 4. In germline, CDR1 is MDHEN, CDR2 SYDVKM.

A word on this clone: The conserved final phenylalanine or tryptophan is absent from the CDR3, which likely points to a read error. The V call is TRBV7-8, the J call TRBJ2-7, with 8 bases that match TRBD1. The CDR3 contains 13 residues. The ends lost 3 bases at V and 4 bases at J; junction bases unmatched: 2. The V gene's germline CDR1 is SGHVS and CDR2 FQNEAQ. CDR3 DNA sequence: TGTGCCAGCAGCTTGGACAGGGCATACGAGCAGTACTTA. As protein: CASSLDRAYEQYL.

The chain is built from TRBV7-9 and TRBJ1-2; D remains unclear. The germline gives CDR1 SEHNR, CDR2 FQNEAQ (reference sequence). The germline V and J ends were trimmed by 0 bases and 1 base, with 12 bases remaining between them. The length of the CDR3 is 16 residues. CDR3 region: CASSLAGKAFNYGYTF. The CDR3 coding sequence is TGTGCCAGCAGCTTAGCCGGGAAAGCATTTAACTATGGCTACACCTTC.

The chain couples TRBV10-2 to TRBJ1-6; unclear D gene. This CDR3 has 12 amino acids. Trimming cost V 8 bases and J 4 bases, with 6 bases left between them. CDR1 WSHSY and CDR2 SAAADI come from the germline V gene. CDR3 nucleotide sequence: TGCGCCAGCGCGGAGTATAATTCACCCCTCCACTTT. As protein: CASAEYNSPLHF.

This clone has a handful of counts. This sequence joins TRBV11-2 and TRBJ1-4; TRBD1 agrees at 9 bases. The CDR3 extends over 15 amino acids. The V gene's germline CDR1 is SGHAT and CDR2 FQNNGV. V lost 5 bases and J lost 7; bases outside the gene matches: 8. This CDR3 reads CASSPQTGGPEKLFF. The CDR3 nucleotides are TGTGCCAGCAGCCCTCAAACAGGGGGCCCTGAAAAACTGTTTTTT.

There are a few counts of this clone. The J gene is TRBJ2-7, the V gene TRBV6-6, with D possibly matching TRBD1 (5 bases). CDR3 size: 16 residues. Trimming left V 0 bases short and J 3 bases short, with 15 bases between. Germline V CDR1 and CDR2: MNHNY, SVGAGI (reference sequence). The chain's CDR3 is CASSYSSGSPGYEQYF. For the CDR3, the DNA is TGTGCCAGCAGTTACTCTTCAGGGTCCCCTGGCTACGAGCAGTACTTC.

In its sample, this clone was seen a few times. The chain couples TRBV19 to TRBJ1-4; no reliable D call. This CDR3 is built from 11 residues. Trimming shortened V by 3 bases and J by 7 bases, and 3 bases separated the two germline ends. Germline assignment: CDR1 LNHDA and CDR2 SQIVND (reference sequence). CDR3: CASSIREKLFF. Written as DNA, the CDR3 is TGTGCCAGTAGTATTCGTGAAAAACTGTTTTTT.

The gene calls are TRBV29-1 and TRBJ1-2, with 8 bases aligning to TRBD1. The CDR3 has 13 amino acids. From germline, CDR1 is SQVTM and CDR2 ANQGSEA. V lost 6 bases and J lost 6; bases outside the gene matches: 9. CDR3 nucleotide sequence: TGCAGCGTGGAAACAGGGGGAATCGATGGCTACACCTTC. This gives the protein CSVETGGIDGYTF.

The chain carries TRBV7-8 and TRBJ2-3, with D possibly being TRBD1 (6 bases). The CDR3 sequence is 18 residues long. Trimming took off 2 bases at V and 1 base at J, with 19 bases between the two ends. Looked up from germline, CDR1 is SGHVS and CDR2 is FQNEAQ. The CDR3: CASSLIMLLAGGTDTQYF. The CDR3 nucleotides are TGTGCCAGCAGCTTAATTATGTTGTTGGCAGGGGGCACAGATACGCAGTATTTT.

The chain links TRBV9 to TRBJ1-2; D is unresolved. CDR1 and CDR2 (germline): SGDLS, YYNGEE. V was shortened by 0 bases and J by 8 bases, with 20 bases between the two germline ends. The CDR3 totals 16 residues. DNA of the CDR3: TGTGCCAGCAGCGTAGAAACCTTTAGCCAGCTCGGAGGCTACACCTTC. Protein: CASSVETFSQLGGYTF.

This rearrangement joins TRBV9 to TRBJ2-2, with D possibly TRBD2 on 5 matching bases. Trimming took off 3 bases at V and 4 bases at J, with 10 bases between the two ends. The CDR3 contains 14 residues. Germline values: CDR1 SGDLS, CDR2 YYNGEE. The CDR3 spells CASSAPAGTGELFF. CDR3 nucleotide sequence: TGTGCCAGCAGCGCGCCGGCGGGCACCGGGGAGCTGTTTTTT.

This chain connects TRBV7-9 to TRBJ1-6; tentatively, D is TRBD1 (6 bases). This CDR3 has 16 residues. CDR1 and CDR2 (germline): SEHNR, FQNEAQ (reference sequence). V was clipped by 5 bases and J by 10 bases, with 21 bases between them. CDR3 DNA: TGTGCCAGCAGCCCTACCTGGCGGGGGCAGGGGTCACCCCTCCACTTT. Translated: CASSPTWRGQGSPLHF.

The V gene is TRBV13, the J gene TRBJ2-5; 10 positions match TRBD2. The germline gives CDR1 PRHDT, CDR2 FYEKMQ (reference sequence). The CDR3 consists of 15 residues. Trimming took 5 bases from V and 6 from J; bases not matched to a gene: 9. CDR3 DNA sequence: TGTGCCAGCAGCCGGAGAGGCACTAGCGGGAAGACCCAGTACTTC. This codes for CASSRRGTSGKTQYF.

The sample holds a few counts of this clone. V gene TRBV7-2 combines with J gene TRBJ2-7; maybe TRBD1 (6 bases). The CDR3 spans 15 residues. From germline, CDR1 is SGHTA and CDR2 FQGNSA. V dropped 5 bases and J dropped 2 bases, with 16 bases sitting between them. CDR3 in amino acids: CASSRGRGGPYEQYF. CDR3 bases: TGTGCCAGCAGCAGAGGCAGGGGTGGACCCTACGAGCAGTACTTC. Looking up the rest from reference TRBV7-2 and TRBJ2-7 gives the full variable domain: GAGVSQSPSNKVTEKGKDVELRCDPISGHTALYWYRQSLGQGLEFLIYFQGNSAPDKSGLPSDRFSAERTGGSVSTLTIQRTQQEDSAVYLCASSRGRGGPYEQYFGPGTRLTVT.

This clone showed up just a few times. This chain connects TRBV7-3 to TRBJ1-1; D is possibly TRBD1 (6 bases). The V end was cut by 4 bases, the J end by 4 bases, with 10 bases between. Germline CDR1 is SGHTA and CDR2 is FQGTGA. The CDR3 length is 13 residues. CDR3 bases: TGTGCCAGCAGCTCTCAGGGGAGCACTGAAGCTTTCTTT. It translates to CASSSQGSTEAFF.

This clone was seen a few times. V is TRBV15 and J is TRBJ1-4, with unresolved D. This CDR3 is built from 14 residues. Germline V gene sequence: CDR1 LNHNV, CDR2 YYDKDF (reference sequence). V lost 2 bases, J lost 7 bases, and 11 bases lay in between. CDR3: CATSRRPGSEKLFF. The DNA for the CDR3 is TGTGCCACCAGCAGACGTCCCGGGAGTGAAAAACTGTTTTTT.

In its sample, this clone was seen a few times. The CDR3, as DNA: TGTGCCAGTAGTGGGGAGGGGACAAGGAACACCGGGGAGCTGTTTTTT. This sequence encodes CASSGEGTRNTGELFF. J is TRBJ2-2 and V is TRBV19; D perhaps matches TRBD2 (7 bases). The V gene's germline CDR1 is LNHDA and CDR2 SQIVND (reference sequence). CDR3 length: 16 amino acids. Trimming left V 5 bases short and J 1 base short, with 14 bases between.